The sample holds a few counts of the clone carrying this TCR beta chain. The antigen is undetermined. Germline lookup yields CDR1 SGHVS and CDR2 FQNEAQ. The CDR3 spans 17 residues. V lost 1 base, J lost 1 base, and 16 bases lay in between. The data were taken from a study of T-cell reconstitution after alpha-beta-depleted transplantation in children. Regarding the study as a whole: Newly generated T cells supplied most T-cell counts and diversity one year post-transplant. In patients about two months after transplant, alpha-beta T cells reportedly arose from several hundred expanded graft clones.

Unique molecular identifiers were built into the TCRbeta library. TCRdb independently ran MiXCR on the PCR reads; one entry per CDR3 protein. Among 900,000 or so distinct CDR3 sequences listed, 16% were seen once. The chain links TRBV7-8 to TRBJ2-5; D gene unclear. Specimen: PBMCs, mostly from graft donor cells, collected 360 days after TCRalphabeta/CD19-depleted stem cell transplant. This receptor was identified in a male patient younger than 18 who had a stem cell transplant for acute lymphoblastic leukemia, so the T cells may come from the graft donor. The CDR3 region is CASSLVSWAGVQETQYF. The CDR3 DNA reads as TGTGCCAGCAGCTTAGTGTCGTGGGCAGGCGTCCAAGAGACCCAGTACTTC.